Shown below are 10 T cell receptor beta chains from a single sample sequenced in a study of cytomegalovirus exposure and HLA in healthy donors. PCR employed 60 Vbeta and 13 Jbeta primers. Clones were sequenced by immunoSEQ multiplex PCR, and TCRdb holds only the in-frame ones, with some missing. The data show under 200,000 clones, 75% to 90% seen once. The material sequenced was PBMCs. The source is a woman aged 18-29 years in good health and CMV-seronegative.

Notes on this clone: One end of the junction does not line up with germline, which may come from a read error. The J gene is TRBJ1-2, the V gene TRBV7-9; 10 bases are shared with TRBD1. CDR1 is SEHNR and CDR2 is FQNEAQ in the germline V gene (reference sequence). This CDR3 is built from 13 residues. The CDR3 DNA sequence: TGTTCCAGCAGCTTAGGGGACAGGGGAGGCTACACCTTC. This encodes CSSSLGDRGGYTF.

The chain has TRBV7-9 and TRBJ2-2; no clear D. The CDR3 is made up of 13 amino acids. The V gene lost 5 bases and the J gene lost 3 bases, with 7 bases spanning the gap. Per germline, CDR1 SEHNR and CDR2 FQNEAQ (reference sequence). The CDR3 nucleotides read TGTGCCAGCAGCCTGGCCTACACCGGGGAGCTGTTTTTT. Amino acids: CASSLAYTGELFF.

This clone appeared a few times. The chain employs TRBV6-5 and TRBJ1-6; D is unclear. This CDR3 region has 14 residues. V lost 2 bases to trimming and J lost 7 bases, with 9 bases between them. Germline V lookup: CDR1 MNHEY, CDR2 SVGAGI. The CDR3 bases are TGTGCCAGCAGTTACGGGCAGTTCAATTCACCCCTCCACTTT. It translates to CASSYGQFNSPLHF.

This chain joins TRBV6-1 and TRBJ1-2, with D unclear. V was shortened by 6 bases and J by 7 bases, with 12 bases between the two germline ends. Germline assignment: CDR1 MNHNS and CDR2 SASEGT. The CDR3 consists of 12 residues. The CDR3 nucleotides are TGTGCCAGCAGCTCGCCCGCGGCTGGCTACACCTTC. Translating gives CASSSPAAGYTF.

The rearrangement links TRBV27 to TRBJ1-1; unclear D gene. The CDR3 totals 13 residues. Germline V gene lookup returns CDR1 MNHEY and CDR2 SMNVEV (reference sequence). Trimming took off 2 bases at V and 3 bases at J, with 7 bases between the two ends. CDR3 DNA sequence: TGTGCCAGCAGTTTACACAGAGACACTGAAGCTTTCTTT. Protein: CASSLHRDTEAFF.

This clone was seen a few times. Germline is not matched at one junction end, which may reflect a read error. The CDR3 sequence: CASSPTGDSGNTIYF. In DNA, the CDR3 is TGTGCTAGCAGCCCCACAGGGGACTCTGGAAACACCATATATTTT. The V gene is TRBV7-7, the J gene TRBJ1-3; 7 bases align to TRBD1. CDR3 size: 15 residues. CDR1 is SSHAT, CDR2 FNYEAQ, per germline (reference sequence).

The chain has TRBV4-1 and TRBJ2-1, with TRBD1 matching over 8 bases. CDR3 size: 16 residues. Germline V CDR1 and CDR2: MGHRA, YSYEKL. V dropped 3 bases and J dropped 4; count of bases not matched to a gene: 8. The CDR3 DNA sequence: TGCGCCAGCAGCCAGCTCCAGGGGGCCCAATACAATGAGCAGTTCTTC. It translates to CASSQLQGAQYNEQFF.

The rearrangement joins TRBV7-2 to TRBJ2-1; D perhaps matches TRBD1 (6 bases). The CDR3 covers 15 residues. Looked up from germline, CDR1 is SGHTA and CDR2 is FQGNSA. Trimming took 5 bases from V and 6 from J, leaving 17 bases between them. The CDR3 here is CASSTAGTHRNEQFF. The CDR3 region has the DNA TGTGCCAGCAGCACAGCCGGGACACATCGCAATGAGCAGTTCTTC.

This clone was seen only once. The rearrangement links TRBV29-1 to TRBJ2-5; 9 nucleotides line up with TRBD2. V gave up 6 bases and J gave up 3 bases; unmatched junction bases: 11. Looked up from germline, CDR1 is SQVTM and CDR2 is ANQGSEA. The CDR3 spans 15 residues. CDR3 amino acids: CSVGISGSGKETQYF. In DNA form, the CDR3 reads TGCAGCGTAGGTATTAGCGGGAGTGGTAAAGAGACCCAGTACTTC.

The chain is built from TRBV7-9 and TRBJ2-5; 10 positions match TRBD2. Trimming removed 7 bases from V and 4 bases from J; junction bases left unmatched: 6. The CDR3 covers 14 residues. Germline V gene lookup returns CDR1 SEHNR and CDR2 FQNEAQ (reference sequence). CDR3 nucleotide sequence: TGTGCCAGCACTAAACTAGCGGGGATAGAGACCCAGTACTTC. Its protein product is CASTKLAGIETQYF.